A single sample is the source of the 27 T cell receptor beta chains below, sequenced in a study of shared clonotypes between healthy human individuals. The naive CD8 fraction comprised CD45RO-negative cells positively selected for CCR7 and excluded terminally differentiated effector memory CD45RA+ cells. Measured with immunoSEQ multiplex PCR; TCRdb has only the in-frame clones, and not every one. The table includes about 2 million clones, about 95% detected once. The sequenced material came from naive CD8+ T cells sorted from blood. The receptors stem from a young man in good health.

This clone was seen a few times. CDR3: CASSAGTGGEKLFF. The CDR3 region has the DNA TGTGCCAGCAGCGCCGGGACAGGGGGTGAAAAACTGTTTTTT. V gene TRBV9 combines with J gene TRBJ1-4; 11 positions agree with TRBD1. The CDR3 extends over 14 amino acids. Germline V gene sequence: CDR1 SGDLS, CDR2 YYNGEE. J was trimmed by 7 bases and V by 3 bases; bases with no gene match: 2.

V is TRBV19 and J is TRBJ1-2, with TRBD1 matching over 7 bases. V lost 4 bases to trimming and J lost 5 bases; unmatched junction nucleotides: 4. Germline loops: CDR1 LNHDA, CDR2 SQIVND (reference sequence). CDR3 length: 13 amino acids. The CDR3 region is CASSTMTGYGYTF. CDR3 nucleotide sequence: TGTGCCAGTAGTACTATGACAGGGTATGGCTACACCTTC.

This chain uses TRBV10-3 with TRBJ2-1, with D perhaps given as TRBD1 or TRBD2 (5 bases each). V was shortened by 10 bases and J by 10 bases, with 23 bases between the two germline ends. Germline-derived CDR1 and CDR2 are ENHRY and SYGVKD. This CDR3 has 14 residues. DNA for the CDR3: TGTGCCACACAGGAGGACTCATCCGCTCCGGAGCAGTTCTTC. Translated: CATQEDSSAPEQFF.

The CDR3 reads CASSPLVASGGMNTGELFF. The CDR3 region has the DNA TGCGCCAGCAGCCCCCTAGTGGCTAGCGGGGGGATGAACACCGGGGAGCTGTTTTTT. V usage is TRBV4-1 and J usage is TRBJ2-2; TRBD2 matches 11 bases. From germline, CDR1 is MGHRA and CDR2 YSYEKL. Germline trimming cut 4 bases from V and 1 base from J; bases unmatched to any gene: 11. The CDR3 covers 19 residues.

The V gene is TRBV5-6, the J gene TRBJ2-5; 8 bases agree with TRBD1. Germline V gives CDR1 SGHDT, CDR2 YYEEEE. The CDR3 covers 16 residues. Unmatched junction bases numbered 8, after V lost 3 bases and J lost 1 base. For the CDR3, the DNA is TGTGCCAGCAGCTCGGCCGGGACAGGACTCCAAGAGACCCAGTACTTC. Its translation is CASSSAGTGLQETQYF.

J is TRBJ1-1 and V is TRBV5-6; D is perhaps TRBD1 (6 bases). The CDR3 runs to 14 residues. Trimming shortened V by 1 base and J by 1 base, and 8 bases separated the two germline ends. Germline-derived CDR1 and CDR2 are SGHDT and YYEEEE. The CDR3 DNA reads TGTGCCAGCAGCTTGTGGGGGGCGAACACTGAAGCTTTCTTT. Translation gives CASSLWGANTEAFF.

Here the CDR3 reads CASSLEGAYTGELFF. Written as DNA, the CDR3 is TGTGCCAGCAGCTTAGAGGGGGCTTACACCGGGGAGCTGTTTTTT. This chain joins TRBV7-2 and TRBJ2-2, with TRBD1 identical over 7 bases. This CDR3 spans 15 amino acids. V lost 1 base, J lost 3 bases, and 2 bases stayed unmatched. Germline V gene lookup returns CDR1 SGHTA and CDR2 FQGNSA.

The chain couples TRBV7-9 to TRBJ1-1; D is unresolved. This CDR3 contains 15 residues. V shed 1 base and J shed 10 bases, with 19 bases lying between them. CDR1 is SEHNR, CDR2 FQNEAQ, per germline (reference sequence). The CDR3 bases are TGTGCCAGCAGCTTAGTCGCCCACGGGAGCGAGCGAGCTTTCTTT. It is translated as CASSLVAHGSERAFF.

The V gene is TRBV19, the J gene TRBJ2-3; D uncertain. Trimming stripped 5 bases from V and 2 bases from J, with 8 bases between. The CDR3 extends over 13 amino acids. Per the germline V gene, CDR1 is LNHDA and CDR2 is SQIVND (reference sequence). The CDR3 coding sequence is TGTGCCAGTAGTCTCCTCATCACAGATACGCAGTATTTT. This codes for CASSLLITDTQYF. The complete variable domain, with remaining parts taken from reference TRBV19 and TRBJ2-3, reads DGGITQSPKYLFRKEGQNVTLSCEQNLNHDAMYWYRQDPGQGLRLIYYSQIVNDFQKGDIAEGYSVSREKKESFPLTVTSAQKNPTAFYLCASSLLITDTQYFGPGTRLTVL.

This rearrangement joins TRBV11-2 to TRBJ2-2; D is perhaps TRBD2 (6 bases). This CDR3 is 15 amino acids long. CDR1 and CDR2 from the germline V gene are SGHAT and FQNNGV. V lost 5 bases and J 3 bases, leaving 13 bases between the germline ends. The CDR3 bases are TGTGCCAGCAGCCCAACTAGCACCTACACCGGGGAGCTGTTTTTT. Amino acids: CASSPTSTYTGELFF.

The chain combines TRBV9 with TRBJ2-7, with D perhaps TRBD1 (6 bases). CDR1 and CDR2 (germline): SGDLS, YYNGEE. V was cut by 4 bases and J by 0 bases, with 11 bases left in between. CDR3 length: 14 residues. CDR3 DNA: TGTGCCAGCAGCCAGGGGAGTAACTCCTACGAGCAGTACTTC. Translation gives CASSQGSNSYEQYF.

The chain couples TRBV7-9 to TRBJ1-2, with D tentatively TRBD1 (5 bases). The CDR3 contains 17 residues. Germline CDR1 is SEHNR and CDR2 is FQNEAQ (reference sequence). V lost 1 base and J 3 bases, leaving 18 bases between the germline ends. Written as DNA, the CDR3 is TGTGCCAGCAGCTTAGAGGGACGCGGGGCCGGGGACTATGGCTACACCTTC. Residues: CASSLEGRGAGDYGYTF.

The chain has TRBV13 and TRBJ2-3, with D perhaps matching TRBD1 (6 bases). V was cut by 5 bases and J by 2 bases, with 17 bases left in between. CDR1 PRHDT and CDR2 FYEKMQ come from the germline V gene (reference sequence). The CDR3 length is 16 residues. The CDR3 here is CASSQDSLGHTDTQYF. DNA for the CDR3: TGTGCCAGCAGCCAAGACTCCCTGGGACACACAGATACGCAGTATTTT.

The table lists this clone with a count of one. V usage is TRBV6-1 and J usage is TRBJ1-2; D remains ambiguous. V was cut by 6 bases and J by 5 bases, with 7 bases left in between. The CDR3 is 11 residues long. CDR1 is MNHNS, CDR2 SASEGT, per germline. CDR3 region: CASRESYGYTF. For the CDR3, the DNA is TGTGCCAGCAGGGAATCGTATGGCTACACCTTC.

The chain joins TRBV7-5 to TRBJ2-7; the table's TRBD1 call for D was not verified on the DNA. TRBV7-5 is a documented pseudogene. The CDR3 runs to 15 residues. The CDR3, as DNA: TGTGCCAGAAGCCAGGACAGGGGGGGACCCTACGAGCAGTACTTC. Translation gives CARSQDRGGPYEQYF.

V is TRBV11-3 and J is TRBJ2-1, with D possibly matching TRBD1 (6 bases). Germline loops: CDR1 SGHNT, CDR2 YENEEA. V lost 5 bases and J lost 8, with 16 bases in between. The CDR3 is 14 amino acids. This CDR3 reads CASSISRDKDEQFF. The CDR3 DNA follows: TGTGCCAGCAGCATAAGCCGGGACAAGGATGAGCAGTTCTTC.

This rearrangement joins TRBV11-2 to TRBJ2-1; D gene uncertain. This CDR3 region has 16 residues. Deletions cut 4 bases from V and 1 base from J, with 14 bases between. The germline gives CDR1 SGHAT, CDR2 FQNNGV. This chain's CDR3 is CASSYQDKVSYNEQFF. The CDR3 DNA follows: TGTGCCAGCAGCTACCAGGATAAGGTGTCCTACAATGAGCAGTTCTTC.

This clone came up once. The V and J genes are TRBV4-3 and TRBJ2-7, with 8 bases lining up with TRBD1. J lost 2 bases, V lost 0 bases, and 3 bases had no gene match. Looked up from germline, CDR1 is LGHNA and CDR2 is YSLEER. The CDR3 covers 15 residues. CDR3 sequence: CASSQDWTGPYEQYF. DNA of the CDR3: TGCGCCAGCAGCCAAGATTGGACAGGGCCCTACGAGCAGTACTTC.

A single count supports this clone. This rearrangement joins TRBV7-9 to TRBJ2-7, with D possibly being TRBD1 or TRBD2 (7 bases each). This CDR3 comprises 16 residues. The V gene's germline CDR1 is SEHNR and CDR2 FQNEAQ (reference sequence). The V end lost 1 base, the J end lost 3 bases, and 16 bases lay between the germline ends. The CDR3 nucleotides read TGTGCCAGCAGCTTAGGCTCAGGGGGGGATGACTACGAGCAGTACTTC. It codes for CASSLGSGGDDYEQYF.

To note about this clone: The same CDR3 also results from other DNA sequences found in this sample. The V gene is TRBV4-1, the J gene TRBJ2-7; TRBD1 agrees at 11 bases. Germline CDR1 and CDR2: MGHRA and YSYEKL. CDR3 length: 15 residues. V was clipped by 4 bases and J by 0 bases; unmatched bases: 2. CDR3 amino acids: CASSLGQGASYEQYF. For the CDR3, the DNA is TGCGCCAGCAGCCTCGGACAGGGGGCCTCCTACGAGCAGTACTTC.

V usage is TRBV7-9 and J usage is TRBJ2-7, with TRBD1 identical over 7 bases. The V and J ends lost 5 bases and 1 base, in that order; junction bases with no gene match: 5. The CDR3 covers 14 residues. Looked up from germline, CDR1 is SEHNR and CDR2 is FQNEAQ (reference sequence). CDR3 nucleotides: TGTGCCAGCAGCACTCTCAGGGGGTCCTACGAGCAGTACTTC. Translating gives CASSTLRGSYEQYF.

The chain uses TRBV5-8 and TRBJ2-7, with TRBD1 identical over 12 bases. Trimming cost V 6 bases and J 5 bases; bases outside gene matches: 6. CDR1 and CDR2 from the germline V gene are SGHTS and YDEGEE. CDR3 length: 14 residues. The CDR3 coding sequence is TGTGCCAGCACCCCCGGGGACAGGGGGCACGAGCAGTACTTC. It encodes CASTPGDRGHEQYF.

This rearrangement joins TRBV15 to TRBJ2-5; D is unclear. The germline V gene has CDR1 LNHNV and CDR2 YYDKDF (reference sequence). The CDR3 runs 12 residues. The V end lost 7 bases, the J end lost 5 bases, and 11 bases lay between the germline ends. The CDR3 DNA is TGTGCCACCACCAGGTTCGGGGAGACCCAGTACTTC. Protein: CATTRFGETQYF.

This sequence joins TRBV11-2 and TRBJ2-7, with D hard to call. Trimming left V 5 bases short and J 3 bases short, with 14 bases between. Germline lookup yields CDR1 SGHAT and CDR2 FQNNGV. This CDR3 contains 14 residues. CDR3 in amino acids: CASSPEVNHYEQYF. DNA of the CDR3: TGTGCCAGCAGCCCCGAAGTGAACCACTACGAGCAGTACTTC.

The chain employs TRBV29-1 and TRBJ1-2; D may be TRBD1 (6 bases). With 6 bases removed from V and 6 bases from J, the gap between germline ends came to 17 bases. The CDR3 has 13 amino acids. Germline V gene lookup returns CDR1 SQVTM and CDR2 ANQGSEA. The CDR3 DNA follows: TGCAGCGTGGACCCGGGACAATTGAATGGCTACACCTTC. As protein: CSVDPGQLNGYTF.

As regards this clone: The same CDR3 can be traced to other DNA sequences in this sample. This chain links TRBV6-5 with TRBJ1-1, with D possibly matching TRBD1 (6 bases). The CDR3 is made up of 12 amino acids. V was pared by 4 bases and J by 4 bases, with 7 bases between. Germline lookup yields CDR1 MNHEY and CDR2 SVGAGI. CDR3 nucleotide sequence: TGTGCCAGCAGTTCAGGGGCCACTGAAGCTTTCTTT. Translation gives CASSSGATEAFF.

The chain combines TRBV10-3 with TRBJ2-7; the D call may be TRBD1 or TRBD2 (5 bases each). Germline CDR1 and CDR2: ENHRY and SYGVKD. V lost 5 bases and J 4 bases, leaving 15 bases between the germline ends. The CDR3 is 14 residues long. In DNA form, the CDR3 reads TGTGCCATCAGTACTGGGACGGAAAGTTACGAGCAGTACTTC. This translates into CAISTGTESYEQYF.